The 17 T cell receptor beta chains below all came from one sample that was sequenced in a study of T cell responses to AZD1222 COVID-19 vaccine. TCRdb's table, derived via immunoSEQ multiplex PCR, lists solely in-frame clones and lacks some. The sample carries 200,000 or so clones, about nine tenths recorded once. The source material was peripheral blood, sampled on day 0 of AZD1222 vaccination. The receptors stem from an adult in good health.

This rearrangement joins TRBV18 to TRBJ1-5; D gene unclear. Germline CDR1 is KGHSH and CDR2 is LQKENI. This CDR3 is built from 14 residues. The V end lost 3 bases, the J end lost 5 bases, and 11 bases lay between the germline ends. The CDR3 DNA reads TGTGCCAGCTCACCCAGCGCAGAGGATCAGCCCCAGCATTTT. Its translation: CASSPSAEDQPQHF.

The rearrangement joins TRBV25-1 to TRBJ2-2; D ambiguous. The germline V gene encodes CDR1 MGHDK and CDR2 SYGVNS. V dropped 7 bases and J dropped 1 base, with 4 bases sitting between them. CDR3 length: 12 residues. The CDR3 here is CASTENTGELFF. The DNA for the CDR3 is TGTGCCAGCACCGAGAACACCGGGGAGCTGTTTTTT.

This clone appeared a single time. The chain uses TRBV4-1 and TRBJ2-7, with D possibly matching TRBD1 (5 bases). Germline V gene data show CDR1 as MGHRA and CDR2 as YSYEKL. The CDR3 totals 14 residues. V was pared by 0 bases and J by 3 bases, with 9 bases between. CDR3 protein: CASSQDTGYYEQYF. Written as DNA, the CDR3 is TGCGCCAGCAGCCAAGATACAGGATACTACGAGCAGTACTTC.

The chain couples TRBV21-1 to TRBJ2-1. TRBV21-1 is reported as a pseudogene. The CDR3 is 15 residues long. CDR3 loop: CASSKPQGDSDEQFF. The CDR3 coding sequence is TGTGCCAGCAGCAAACCGCAGGGTGATAGCGATGAGCAGTTCTTC.

The chain joins TRBV7-9 to TRBJ1-4, with 7 bases fitting TRBD1. The CDR3 covers 17 residues. After removal of 6 bases from V and 5 bases from J, the junction contained 15 bases not matched to a gene. The germline CDR1 and CDR2 sequences are SEHNR and FQNEAQ (reference sequence). The CDR3 sequence: CASSTRQGLEENEKLFF. The CDR3 bases are TGTGCCAGCAGTACTCGACAGGGTTTGGAGGAGAATGAAAAACTGTTTTTT. Complete variable domain (other parts from reference TRBV7-9 and TRBJ1-4): DTGVSQNPRHKITKRGQNVTFRCDPISEHNRLYWYRQTLGQGPEFLTYFQNEAQLEKSRLLSDRFSAERPKGSFSTLEIQRTEQGDSAMYLCASSTRQGLEENEKLFFGSGTQLSVL.

The CDR3 is CASSPQGSGGGNEQFF. CDR3 in DNA: TGTGCCAGCTCACCACAGGGGAGCGGGGGTGGCAATGAGCAGTTCTTC. V usage is TRBV18 and J usage is TRBJ2-1; 8 bases are shared with TRBD2. The CDR3 has 16 residues. Per the germline V gene, CDR1 is KGHSH and CDR2 is LQKENI. J was trimmed by 6 bases and V by 1 base; bases with no gene match: 8.

The rearrangement links TRBV6-2 or TRBV6-3 to TRBJ1-6; TRBD1 might be the D (6 bases). CDR1 is MNHEY, CDR2 SVGEGT, per germline. This CDR3 is 16 amino acids long. V was trimmed by 2 bases and J by 8 bases, leaving 16 bases between them. CDR3 in DNA: TGTGCCAGCAGTTACCCGACCGGGACAAGCCATTCACCCCTCCACTTT. This sequence encodes CASSYPTGTSHSPLHF.

The V and J genes are TRBV4-2 and TRBJ2-1, with 7 bases fitting TRBD1. V shed 0 bases and J 6 bases; nucleotides not matched to a gene: 2. The germline CDR1 and CDR2 sequences are LGHNA and YNFKEQ. This CDR3 spans 14 amino acids. The CDR3 protein is CASSQDRDSNEQFF. In nucleotides, the CDR3 is TGTGCCAGCAGCCAAGATCGGGACAGCAATGAGCAGTTCTTC.

The V and J genes are TRBV11-2 and TRBJ1-2, with 7 bases aligning to TRBD1. This CDR3 comprises 17 residues. Germline CDR1 and CDR2: SGHAT and FQNNGV. V lost 5 bases to trimming and J lost 8 bases; unmatched junction nucleotides: 20. CDR3 loop: CASSRWSYRGLGGGYTF. The CDR3 DNA follows: TGTGCCAGCAGCCGGTGGTCCTACAGGGGCCTCGGGGGAGGCTACACCTTC.

This sequence joins TRBV5-1 and TRBJ2-1, with a possible D match to TRBD2 (6 bases). The CDR3 loop spans 13 amino acids. V lost 5 bases and J lost 6, with 12 bases in between. Germline CDR1 reads SGHRS; CDR2 reads YFSETQ. The CDR3: CASRVGLSNEQFF. DNA for the CDR3: TGCGCCAGCAGGGTGGGACTCAGCAATGAGCAGTTCTTC.

V gene TRBV30 combines with J gene TRBJ2-1; TRBD1 or TRBD2 may be the D gene (6 bases each). CDR3 size: 16 residues. V was cut by 1 base and J by 8 bases, with 21 bases left in between. Per germline, CDR1 GTSNPN and CDR2 SVGIG (reference sequence). The CDR3: CAWSGGGQVYLYEQFF. CDR3 coding DNA: TGTGCCTGGAGTGGAGGGGGGCAGGTTTATCTCTATGAGCAGTTCTTC. The variable domain in full, completed from reference TRBV30 and TRBJ2-1, reads SQTIHQWPATLVQPVGSPLSLECTVEGTSNPNLYWYRQAAGRGLQLLFYSVGIGQISSEVPQNLSASRPQDRQFILSSKKLLLSDSGFYLCAWSGGGQVYLYEQFFGPGTRLTVL.

The chain couples TRBV6-5 to TRBJ1-3, with 7 nucleotides matching TRBD1. Trimming cost V 6 bases and J 2 bases; bases outside gene matches: 4. The CDR3 loop spans 14 amino acids. Germline assignment: CDR1 MNHEY and CDR2 SVGAGI. The CDR3 region is CASRPGQAGNTIYF. CDR3 DNA sequence: TGTGCCAGCAGGCCTGGACAGGCTGGAAACACCATATATTTT.

The rearrangement joins TRBV10-3 to TRBJ2-1; D may be TRBD1 (5 bases). Trimming left V 2 bases short and J 5 bases short, with 13 bases between. Germline V CDR1 and CDR2: ENHRY, SYGVKD. This CDR3 has 15 amino acids. The CDR3 loop is CAISEGQGNNNEQFF. The CDR3 bases are TGTGCCATCAGTGAGGGGCAGGGAAATAACAATGAGCAGTTCTTC.

The J gene is TRBJ1-2, the V gene TRBV28; D gene ambiguous. Trimming cost V 8 bases and J 4 bases, with 14 bases left between them. The CDR3 extends over 13 amino acids. The V gene's germline CDR1 is MDHEN and CDR2 SYDVKM. CDR3 bases: TGTGCCAGCCTTCATCCTGCAGGCTATGGCTACACCTTC. It codes for CASLHPAGYGYTF.

V and J are TRBV6-5 and TRBJ2-7; D is ambiguous. V was clipped by 0 bases and J by 4 bases, with 13 bases between them. This CDR3 spans 15 amino acids. Germline V gives CDR1 MNHEY, CDR2 SVGAGI. The CDR3 loop is CASSYSNPLVYEQYF. The CDR3 DNA sequence: TGTGCCAGCAGTTACTCGAATCCCCTGGTGTACGAGCAGTACTTC.

This clone was counted between two and nine times. The chain combines TRBV6-5 with TRBJ2-7; 8 nucleotides line up with TRBD1. Germline V CDR1 and CDR2: MNHEY, SVGAGI. The CDR3 totals 14 residues. After removal of 9 bases from V and 5 bases from J, the junction contained 12 bases not matched to a gene. The CDR3 DNA reads TGTGCCAGTCAGCCTCAGGTGACAGGGGACGAGCAGTACTTC. Translating it yields CASQPQVTGDEQYF.

The genes are TRBV5-1 and TRBJ1-4; D unclear. The CDR3 contains 15 residues. From germline, CDR1 is SGHRS and CDR2 YFSETQ. V lost 5 bases to trimming and J lost 8 bases, with 19 bases between them. The CDR3 loop reads CASRKPDPAAEKLFF. CDR3 DNA sequence: TGCGCCAGCAGAAAGCCTGACCCGGCTGCGGAAAAACTGTTTTTT.